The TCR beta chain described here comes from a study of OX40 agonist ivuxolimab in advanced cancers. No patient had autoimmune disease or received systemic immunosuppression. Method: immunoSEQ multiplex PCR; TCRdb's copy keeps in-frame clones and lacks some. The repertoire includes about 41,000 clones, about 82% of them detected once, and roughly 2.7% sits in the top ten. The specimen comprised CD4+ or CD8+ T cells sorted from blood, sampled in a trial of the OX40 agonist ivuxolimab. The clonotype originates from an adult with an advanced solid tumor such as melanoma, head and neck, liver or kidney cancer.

The CDR3 is CASSTHFLRDGLFF. The CDR3 DNA reads as TGTGCCAGTAGTACCCATTTTCTACGGGACGGACTGTTTTTT. J is TRBJ1-4 and V is TRBV19; possibly TRBD1 for D (5 bases). CDR1 is LNHDA, CDR2 SQIVND, per germline (reference sequence). The CDR3 totals 14 residues. V gave up 4 bases and J gave up 13 bases, with 19 bases separating them.